The next 26 T cell receptor beta chains were all read from a single sample in a study of radiotherapy plus CTLA-4 blockade in lung cancer. Only in-frame clones appear in the TCRdb table, and some are missing; sequencing was by immunoSEQ multiplex PCR. The table shows some 49,000 clones, with 70% to 90% occurring only once. The sequenced sample was peripheral blood, obtained from a patient treated with radiotherapy plus ipilimumab. Receptors were obtained from a human donor with non-small cell lung cancer whose response to radiotherapy plus ipilimumab could not be evaluated.

V is TRBV25-1 and J is TRBJ2-4, with TRBD1 as a possible D gene (6 bases). CDR3 length equals 14 residues. Germline V gene lookup returns CDR1 MGHDK and CDR2 SYGVNS. With 6 bases removed from V and 3 bases from J, the gap between germline ends came to 12 bases. The CDR3 reads CASSRGWGKNIQYF. The DNA for the CDR3 is TGTGCCAGCAGCAGGGGTTGGGGCAAAAACATTCAGTACTTC.

The chain links TRBV27 to TRBJ2-5; tentative D call: TRBD2 (6 bases). Germline V lookup: CDR1 MNHEY, CDR2 SMNVEV (reference sequence). Trimming shortened V by 0 bases and J by 5 bases, and 31 bases separated the two germline ends. CDR3 length: 21 residues. The CDR3 nucleotides are TGTGCCAGCAGTTTATCGGGGGGAACCGACCACCCCCCAAAACGGTCGGAGACCCAGTACTTC. Amino acids: CASSLSGGTDHPPKRSETQYF.

This clone was found once. The chain recombines TRBV5-8 with TRBJ1-2; possibly TRBD1 for D (5 bases). V was shortened by 4 bases and J by 8 bases, with 12 bases between the two germline ends. The CDR3 has 12 amino acids. The germline V gene has CDR1 SGHTS and CDR2 YDEGEE. The CDR3, as DNA: TGTGCCAGCAGCCTAGACAGTCGCGGCTACACCTTC. Translated: CASSLDSRGYTF.

The chain combines TRBV4-3 with TRBJ1-2, with 9 bases lining up with TRBD1. Germline trimming cut 4 bases from V and 8 bases from J; bases unmatched to any gene: 20. Per the germline V gene, CDR1 is LGHNA and CDR2 is YSLEER. The CDR3 is made up of 18 amino acids. The CDR3 region has the DNA TGCGCCAGCAGCCGGTACACCGCGGGACAGGGCCAGGTTGAGGGCTACACCTTC. It codes for CASSRYTAGQGQVEGYTF.

V and J are TRBV6-6 and TRBJ2-5; D not resolved. The V end lost 6 bases, the J end lost 2 bases, and 4 bases lay between the germline ends. Germline V CDR1 and CDR2: MNHNY, SVGAGI (reference sequence). This CDR3 is 11 amino acids long. The CDR3 here is CASSQQETQYF. The CDR3 nucleotides read TGTGCCAGCAGCCAACAAGAGACCCAGTACTTC.

The chain combines TRBV2 with TRBJ1-5; TRBD1 might be the D (5 bases). The CDR3 loop spans 13 amino acids. The germline CDR1 and CDR2 sequences are SNHLY and FYNNEI. Deletions cut 1 base from V and 4 bases from J, with 5 bases between. The CDR3 bases are TGTGCCAGCAGTGAAGAGGGGAATCAGCCCCAGCATTTT. It specifies CASSEEGNQPQHF.

The V and J genes are TRBV7-6 and TRBJ2-3; 10 bases fit TRBD1. Germline V gene lookup returns CDR1 SGHVS and CDR2 FNYEAQ. The length of the CDR3 is 17 residues. Trimming took 5 bases from V and 0 from J; bases not matched to a gene: 8. CDR3 DNA: TGTGCCAGCAGCCCCAGCGGGACAGGGGACAGCACAGATACGCAGTATTTT. It yields the protein CASSPSGTGDSTDTQYF.

This chain joins TRBV6-6 and TRBJ2-7; D remains unclear. Germline CDR1 MNHNY, CDR2 SVGAGI (reference sequence). This CDR3 comprises 15 residues. V was trimmed by 0 bases and J by 0 bases, leaving 9 bases between them. CDR3 residues: CASSYSAESSYEQYF. CDR3 DNA sequence: TGTGCCAGCAGTTACTCGGCGGAGAGCTCCTACGAGCAGTACTTC.

The V gene is TRBV7-3, the J gene TRBJ2-1; TRBD1 matches 7 bases. This CDR3 is 15 amino acids long. V was clipped by 5 bases and J by 0 bases; unmatched bases: 4. CDR1 SGHTA and CDR2 FQGTGA come from the germline V gene. The CDR3 nucleotides read TGTGCCAGCAGCGACCGGGACAGCTCCTACAATGAGCAGTTCTTC. Encoded protein: CASSDRDSSYNEQFF.

This clone was found once. The J gene is TRBJ1-1, the V gene TRBV7-9; D is ambiguous. From germline, CDR1 is SEHNR and CDR2 FQNEAQ (reference sequence). Trimming took 5 bases from V and 3 from J, leaving 7 bases between them. This CDR3 contains 12 residues. CDR3 DNA: TGTGCCAGCAGCCCGCGGGACACTGAAGCTTTCTTT. The encoded protein is CASSPRDTEAFF.

The chain is built from TRBV2 and TRBJ1-5, with TRBD1 matching 7 bases. Germline CDR1 and CDR2: SNHLY and FYNNEI. Unmatched junction bases numbered 5, after V lost 5 bases and J lost 1 base. The CDR3 is made up of 15 amino acids. The chain's CDR3 is CASSPQGQSNQPQHF. CDR3 in DNA: TGTGCCAGCAGTCCACAGGGGCAGAGCAATCAGCCCCAGCATTTT.

The chain couples TRBV28 to TRBJ2-7; 9 bases fit TRBD2. Germline V gene lookup returns CDR1 MDHEN and CDR2 SYDVKM. J was trimmed by 1 base and V by 4 bases; bases with no gene match: 5. CDR3 length: 15 residues. The CDR3 bases are TGTGCCAGCAGTTCCTCGGCGGGAGGGTCCTACGAGCAGTACTTC. Translated: CASSSSAGGSYEQYF. The variable domain in full, with the rest retrieved from reference TRBV28 and TRBJ2-7, is DVKVTQSSRYLVKRTGEKVFLECVQDMDHENMFWYRQDPGLGLRLIYFSYDVKMKEKGDIPEGYSVSREKKERFSLILESASTNQTSMYLCASSSSAGGSYEQYFGPGTRLTVT.

V and J are TRBV7-9 and TRBJ2-7; perhaps TRBD2 as D (7 bases). The V and J ends lost 4 bases and 6 bases respectively, with 16 bases between them. Per the germline V gene, CDR1 is SEHNR and CDR2 is FQNEAQ (reference sequence). The CDR3 is made up of 14 amino acids. The CDR3 DNA reads as TGTGCCAGCAGCTGGGGGGGCCCCTTCGGCGAGCAGTACTTC. This codes for CASSWGGPFGEQYF.

V is TRBV5-1 and J is TRBJ2-1, with 7 bases lining up with TRBD2. Germline loops: CDR1 SGHRS, CDR2 YFSETQ. After removal of 0 bases from V and 1 base from J, the junction contained 4 bases not matched to a gene. This CDR3 comprises 16 residues. The CDR3 sequence is CASSLVGDYSYNEQFF. In nucleotides, the CDR3 is TGCGCCAGCAGCTTGGTAGGGGACTATTCCTACAATGAGCAGTTCTTC.

V usage is TRBV6-5 and J usage is TRBJ2-7; 10 nucleotides align to TRBD2. Germline lookup yields CDR1 MNHEY and CDR2 SVGAGI. V dropped 8 bases and J dropped 3; count of bases not matched to a gene: 4. The CDR3 spans 13 residues. This CDR3 is CASGRTSGYEQYF. DNA of the CDR3: TGTGCCAGCGGACGGACTAGCGGCTACGAGCAGTACTTC.

The chain employs TRBV5-1 and TRBJ1-1; TRBD1 might be the D (5 bases). The germline V gene encodes CDR1 SGHRS and CDR2 YFSETQ. Trimming stripped 0 bases from V and 0 bases from J, with 9 bases between. The CDR3 runs 15 residues. For the CDR3, the DNA is TGCGCCAGCAGCTTGGCTGCAGGGTTGAACACTGAAGCTTTCTTT. Its translation is CASSLAAGLNTEAFF.

This clone was seen only once. The rearrangement uses TRBV27 and TRBJ2-1; TRBD2 matches at 9 bases. V lost 2 bases to trimming and J lost 7 bases; unmatched junction nucleotides: 9. CDR3 size: 16 residues. Germline CDR1 is MNHEY and CDR2 is SMNVEV (reference sequence). CDR3 protein: CASSLVASGARNEQFF. The CDR3 DNA reads TGTGCCAGCAGTTTAGTGGCTAGCGGGGCGCGAAATGAGCAGTTCTTC.

The chain joins TRBV9 to TRBJ2-2; D ambiguous. The CDR3 runs to 13 residues. CDR1 and CDR2 from the germline V gene are SGDLS and YYNGEE. V was shortened by 0 bases and J by 7 bases, with 7 bases between the two germline ends. The CDR3 DNA is TGTGCCAGCAGCGTAGGAGGTATCGGGGAGCTGTTTTTT. Translating gives CASSVGGIGELFF.

V gene TRBV6-5 combines with J gene TRBJ2-1; the match to TRBD2 covers 7 bases. Germline V gene data show CDR1 as MNHEY and CDR2 as SVGAGI. The trim removed 5 bases at V and 3 bases at J, leaving 4 bases unmatched. The CDR3 runs to 14 residues. This CDR3 is CASSLGLGYNEQFF. CDR3 DNA: TGTGCCAGCAGTCTTGGACTAGGCTACAATGAGCAGTTCTTC.

This clone appeared a single time. The rearrangement uses TRBV11-3 and TRBJ2-7; 11 bases match TRBD2. Germline CDR1 reads SGHNT; CDR2 reads YENEEA. The CDR3 spans 14 residues. The junction had 2 bases not matched to a gene; V was cut back by 1 base and J by 6 bases. CDR3 DNA: TGTGCCAGCAGCTTAGCCGGGACTAGCGGCGAGCAGTACTTC. Its protein is CASSLAGTSGEQYF. Drawing the rest from reference TRBV11-3 and TRBJ2-7, the complete variable domain is EAGVVQSPRYKIIEKKQPVAFWCNPISGHNTLYWYLQNLGQGPELLIRYENEEAVDDSQLPKDRFSAERLKGVDSTLKIQPAELGDSAVYLCASSLAGTSGEQYFGPGTRLTVT.

The V call is TRBV7-9, the J call TRBJ1-4; tentative D call: TRBD1 (5 bases). V dropped 1 base and J dropped 4 bases, with 10 bases sitting between them. Germline CDR1 and CDR2: SEHNR and FQNEAQ (reference sequence). This CDR3 has 15 residues. The CDR3 loop is CASSLGRQSNEKLFF. In DNA, the CDR3 is TGTGCCAGCAGCTTAGGCAGACAGAGTAATGAAAAACTGTTTTTT.

This sequence joins TRBV5-4 and TRBJ2-6, with TRBD1 as a possible D gene (5 bases). The V gene's germline CDR1 is SGHNT and CDR2 YYREEE (reference sequence). V was pared by 5 bases and J by 0 bases, with 6 bases between. The CDR3 is 14 residues long. CDR3 sequence (DNA): TGTGCCAGCAGACAGGACTCTGGGGCCAACGTCCTGACTTTC. Amino acid sequence: CASRQDSGANVLTF.

The chain couples TRBV28 to TRBJ1-2; TRBD1 agrees at 7 bases. V was clipped by 5 bases and J by 5 bases; unmatched bases: 14. The germline V gene has CDR1 MDHEN and CDR2 SYDVKM. The CDR3 totals 16 residues. Here the CDR3 DNA reads TGTGCCAGCAGTCTGCCATCCGGGACAGCGACATATGGCTACACCTTC. Protein: CASSLPSGTATYGYTF.

V is TRBV5-8 and J is TRBJ2-3; 7 nucleotides line up with TRBD2. Germline assignment: CDR1 SGHTS and CDR2 YDEGEE. The CDR3 contains 12 residues. Trimming cost V 5 bases and J 5 bases; bases outside gene matches: 2. The DNA of the CDR3 is TGTGCCAGCAGGCGGACTAGAGATACGCAGTATTTT. Translated, it gives CASRRTRDTQYF. The variable domain in full, completed from reference TRBV5-8 and TRBJ2-3, reads EAGVTQSPTHLIKTRGQQATLRCSPISGHTSVYWYQQALGLGLQFLLWYDEGEERNRGNFPPRFSGRQFPNYSSELNVNALELEDSALYLCASRRTRDTQYFGPGTRLTVL.

As regards this clone: A junction boundary mismatches the germline segment, possibly from a read error. DNA for the CDR3: TGCGCCAGCAGCGCTCGGACAGTGAACACTAAAGCTTTCTTT. It specifies CASSARTVNTKAFF. V and J are TRBV4-3 and TRBJ1-1; a possible D gene is TRBD1 (6 bases). Germline V CDR1 and CDR2: LGHNA, YSLEER. The CDR3 has 14 residues.

The chain employs TRBV29-1 and TRBJ2-5; D unclear. This CDR3 is 13 amino acids long. The germline gives CDR1 SQVTM, CDR2 ANQGSEA. V was clipped by 6 bases and J by 2 bases, with 13 bases between them. The CDR3 nucleotides read TGCAGCGTGCGTCCGCGGTCTCAAGAGACCCAGTACTTC. As protein: CSVRPRSQETQYF.